This T cell receptor (beta chain) was recovered during a study of T cell repertoires in cytomegalovirus infection. Study information: Recently identified HLA-C-restricted CMV epitopes and well-studied HLA-B-restricted CMV epitopes were used by the study. It was the public TCR beta signatures that indicated both CMV infection and matching HLA type.

Via MiXCR, TCRdb re-called the reads, giving one row per CDR3 protein. The repertoire includes approximately 730,000 distinct CDR3 sequences, about 28% of them detected once, and about an eighth sits in the top ten. This clonotype was picked up a small number of times. Its target is not known. Study-wide findings and caveats: HLA-C-restricted CMV-specific TCR beta clonotypes prevailed in the ex vivo response.

The receptor was derived from a human donor in good health (CMV status not recorded). Some clones in this sample may be carry-over from other donors' samples. The sequenced sample was cultured CD8+ T cells from PBMCs, obtained from culture after CMV antigen stimulation.

CDR3 residues: CASRVAGLRNEQFF. The CDR3 DNA is TGTGCCAGTAGAGTAGCGGGGCTTCGCAATGAGCAGTTCTTC. The chain uses TRBV19 and TRBJ2-1, with 8 positions matching TRBD2. The ends lost 6 bases at V and 6 bases at J; junction bases unmatched: 7. CDR3 length equals 14 residues. Germline CDR1 reads LNHDA; CDR2 reads SQIVND (reference sequence).